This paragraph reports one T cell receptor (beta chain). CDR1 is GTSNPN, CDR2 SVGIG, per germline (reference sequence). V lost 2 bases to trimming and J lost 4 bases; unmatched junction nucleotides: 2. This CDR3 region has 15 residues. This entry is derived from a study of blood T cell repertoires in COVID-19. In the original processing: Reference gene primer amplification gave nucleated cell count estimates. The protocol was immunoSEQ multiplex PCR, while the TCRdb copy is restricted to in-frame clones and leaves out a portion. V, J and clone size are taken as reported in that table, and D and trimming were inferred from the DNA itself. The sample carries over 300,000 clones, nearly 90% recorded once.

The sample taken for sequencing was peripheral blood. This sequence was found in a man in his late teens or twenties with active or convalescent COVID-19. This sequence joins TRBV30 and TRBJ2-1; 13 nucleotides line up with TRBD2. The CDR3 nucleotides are TGTGCCTGGAGTTTACTAGCGGGAGGGTACAATGAGCAGTTCTTC. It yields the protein CAWSLLAGGYNEQFF.